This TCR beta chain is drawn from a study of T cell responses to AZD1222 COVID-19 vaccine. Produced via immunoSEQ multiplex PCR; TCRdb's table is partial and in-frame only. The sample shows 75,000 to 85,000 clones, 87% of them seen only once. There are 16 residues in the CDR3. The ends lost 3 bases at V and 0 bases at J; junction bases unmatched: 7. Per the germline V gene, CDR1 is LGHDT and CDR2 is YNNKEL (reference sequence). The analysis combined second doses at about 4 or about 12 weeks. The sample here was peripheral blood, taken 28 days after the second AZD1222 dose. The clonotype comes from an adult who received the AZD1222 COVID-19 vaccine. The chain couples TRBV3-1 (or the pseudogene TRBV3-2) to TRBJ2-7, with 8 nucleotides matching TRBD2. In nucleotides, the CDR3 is TGTGCCAGCAGCCAGGCCCCAGGACTAGCCTCCTACGAGCAGTACTTC. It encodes CASSQAPGLASYEQYF.